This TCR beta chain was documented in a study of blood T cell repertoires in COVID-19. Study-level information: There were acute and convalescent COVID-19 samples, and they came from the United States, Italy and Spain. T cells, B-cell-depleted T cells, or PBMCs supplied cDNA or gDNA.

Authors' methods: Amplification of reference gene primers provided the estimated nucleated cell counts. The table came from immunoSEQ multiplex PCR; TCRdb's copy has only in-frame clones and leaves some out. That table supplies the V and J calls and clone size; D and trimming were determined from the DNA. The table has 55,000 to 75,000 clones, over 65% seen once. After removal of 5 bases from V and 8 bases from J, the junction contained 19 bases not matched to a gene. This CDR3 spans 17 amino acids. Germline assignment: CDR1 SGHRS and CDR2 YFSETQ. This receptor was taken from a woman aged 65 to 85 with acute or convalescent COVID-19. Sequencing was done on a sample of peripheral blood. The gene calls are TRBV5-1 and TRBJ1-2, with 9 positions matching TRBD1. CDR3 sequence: CASRSSLGQGKVRGYTF. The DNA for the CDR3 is TGCGCCAGCAGGTCTTCCCTGGGACAGGGTAAAGTACGCGGCTACACCTTC.